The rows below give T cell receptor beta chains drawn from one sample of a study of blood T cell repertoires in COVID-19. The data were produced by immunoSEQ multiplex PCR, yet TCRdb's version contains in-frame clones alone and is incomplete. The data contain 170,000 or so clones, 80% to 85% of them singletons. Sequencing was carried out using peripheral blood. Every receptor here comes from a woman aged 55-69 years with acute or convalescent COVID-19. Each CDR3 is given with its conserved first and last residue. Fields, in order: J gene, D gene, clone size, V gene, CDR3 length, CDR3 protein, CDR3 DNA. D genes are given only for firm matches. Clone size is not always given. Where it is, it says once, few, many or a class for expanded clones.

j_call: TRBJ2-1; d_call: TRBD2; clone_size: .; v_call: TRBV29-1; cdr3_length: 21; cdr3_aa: CSVEVFTMSGGASRFLNEQFF; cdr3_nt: TGCAGCGTTGAAGTTTTTACTATGAGCGGGGGGGCCAGTCGATTTCTCAATGAGCAGTTCTTC
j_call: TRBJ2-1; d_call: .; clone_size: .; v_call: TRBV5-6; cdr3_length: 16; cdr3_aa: CASSLAGPDSYNEQFF; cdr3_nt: TGTGCCAGCAGCTTGGCAGGGCCGGACAGCTACAATGAGCAGTTCTTC
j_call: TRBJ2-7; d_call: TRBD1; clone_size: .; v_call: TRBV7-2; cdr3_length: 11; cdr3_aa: CASSLGDRGYF; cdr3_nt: TGTGCCAGCAGCTTAGGAGACAGGGGGTACTTC
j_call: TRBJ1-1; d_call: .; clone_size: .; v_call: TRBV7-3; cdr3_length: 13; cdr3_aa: CASRGEVNTEAFF; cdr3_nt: TGTGCCAGCAGGGGAGAGGTGAACACTGAAGCTTTCTTT
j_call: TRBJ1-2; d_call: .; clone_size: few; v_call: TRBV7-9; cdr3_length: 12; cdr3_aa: CASSRQGNGYTF; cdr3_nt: TGTGCCAGCAGCAGGCAGGGAAATGGCTACACCTTC
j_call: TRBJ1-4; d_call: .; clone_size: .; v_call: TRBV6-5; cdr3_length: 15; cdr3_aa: CASSYSSATNEKLFF; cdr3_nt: TGTGCCAGCAGTTACTCGAGTGCAACTAATGAAAAACTGTTTTTT
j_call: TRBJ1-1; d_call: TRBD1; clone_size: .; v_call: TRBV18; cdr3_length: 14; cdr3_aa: CASSPGQMNTEAFF; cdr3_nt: TGTGCCAGCTCACCGGGACAGATGAACACTGAAGCTTTCTTT
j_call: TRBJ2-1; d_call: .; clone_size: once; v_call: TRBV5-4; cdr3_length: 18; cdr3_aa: CASSLASGQKGVRNEQFF; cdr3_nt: TGTGCCAGCAGCTTGGCCAGTGGCCAGAAGGGGGTAAGGAATGAGCAGTTCTTC
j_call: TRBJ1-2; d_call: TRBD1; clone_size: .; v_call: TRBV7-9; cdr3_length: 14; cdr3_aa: CASSRWTGKYGYTF; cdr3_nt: TGTGCCAGCAGCAGATGGACAGGGAAGTATGGCTACACCTTC
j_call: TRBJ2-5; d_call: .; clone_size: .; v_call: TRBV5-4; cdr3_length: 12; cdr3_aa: CASSSQGWGQYF; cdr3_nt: TGTGCCAGCAGCTCGCAGGGTTGGGGTCAGTACTTC
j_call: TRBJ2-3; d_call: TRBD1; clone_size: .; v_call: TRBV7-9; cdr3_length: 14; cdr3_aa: CASSLGQGSNTQYF; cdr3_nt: TGTGCCAGCAGCTTAGGACAGGGATCAAATACGCAGTATTTT
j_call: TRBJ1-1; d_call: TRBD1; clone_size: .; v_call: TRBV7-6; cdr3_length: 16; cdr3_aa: CASSYSRDRGNTEAFF; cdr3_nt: TGTGCCAGCAGCTACAGCCGCGACAGGGGGAACACTGAAGCTTTCTTT
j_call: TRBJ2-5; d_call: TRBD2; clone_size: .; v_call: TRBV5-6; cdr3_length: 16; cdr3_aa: CASSLYGGDLQETQYF; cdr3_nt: TGTGCCAGCAGCTTGTACGGGGGGGACCTCCAAGAGACCCAGTACTTC
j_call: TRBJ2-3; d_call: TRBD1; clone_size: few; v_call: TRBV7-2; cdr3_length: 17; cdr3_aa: CASSLASGTGYPNTQYF; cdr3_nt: TGTGCCAGCAGCTTAGCTTCCGGGACAGGGTACCCAAATACGCAGTATTTT
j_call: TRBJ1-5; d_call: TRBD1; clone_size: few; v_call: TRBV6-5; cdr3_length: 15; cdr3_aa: CASSRRDRQNQPQHF; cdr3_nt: TGTGCCAGCAGTAGACGGGACAGACAAAATCAGCCCCAGCATTTT
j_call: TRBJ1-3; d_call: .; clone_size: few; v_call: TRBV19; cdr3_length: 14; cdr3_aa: CASKMDRNGNTIYF; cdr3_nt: TGTGCCAGTAAAATGGACAGAAACGGAAACACCATATATTTT
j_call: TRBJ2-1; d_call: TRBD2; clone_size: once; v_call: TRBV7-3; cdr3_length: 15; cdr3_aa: CASSFPRGEFNEQFF; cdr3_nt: TGTGCCAGCAGCTTTCCCCGGGGGGAATTCAATGAGCAGTTCTTC
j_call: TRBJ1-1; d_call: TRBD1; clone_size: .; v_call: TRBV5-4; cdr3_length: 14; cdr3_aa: CASSPSGGAPEAFF; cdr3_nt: TGTGCCAGCAGCCCCTCAGGGGGCGCCCCTGAAGCTTTCTTT
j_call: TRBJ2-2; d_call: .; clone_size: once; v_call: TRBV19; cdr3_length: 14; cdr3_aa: CASSISQGTGELFF; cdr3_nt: TGTGCCAGTAGTATCTCGCAGGGAACAGGGGAGCTGTTTTTT
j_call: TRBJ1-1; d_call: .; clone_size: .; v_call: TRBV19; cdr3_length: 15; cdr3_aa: CASSIVGGVNTEAFF; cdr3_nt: TGTGCCAGTAGTATAGTGGGAGGGGTGAACACTGAAGCTTTCTTT
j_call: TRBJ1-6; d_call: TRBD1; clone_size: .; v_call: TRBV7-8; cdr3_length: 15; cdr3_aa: CASSLGQASGSPLHF; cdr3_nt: TGTGCCAGCAGCTTGGGACAGGCCTCAGGTTCACCCCTCCACTTT
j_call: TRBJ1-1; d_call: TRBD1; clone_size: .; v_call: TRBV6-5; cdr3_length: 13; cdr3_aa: CASRTTGSPEAFF; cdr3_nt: TGTGCCAGCAGGACGACAGGGAGCCCTGAAGCTTTCTTT
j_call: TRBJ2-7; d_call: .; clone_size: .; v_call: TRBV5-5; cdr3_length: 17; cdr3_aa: CASSWTAGASGSYEQYF; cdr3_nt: TGTGCCAGCAGCTGGACCGCGGGGGCCTCTGGCTCCTACGAGCAGTACTTC
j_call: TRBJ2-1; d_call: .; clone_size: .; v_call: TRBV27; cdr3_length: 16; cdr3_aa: CASSFSSHNRANEQFF; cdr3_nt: TGTGCCAGCAGTTTCTCCTCCCACAACAGGGCCAATGAGCAGTTCTTC
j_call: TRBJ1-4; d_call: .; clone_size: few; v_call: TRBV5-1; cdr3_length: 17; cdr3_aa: CASSFTGSRETNEKLFF; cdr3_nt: TGCGCCAGCAGCTTCACCGGGTCGAGAGAAACTAATGAAAAACTGTTTTTT
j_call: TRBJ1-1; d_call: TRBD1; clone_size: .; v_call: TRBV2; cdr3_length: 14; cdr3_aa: CASSDSGGRGEAFF; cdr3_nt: TGTGCCAGCAGTGACTCAGGGGGGAGAGGTGAAGCTTTCTTT
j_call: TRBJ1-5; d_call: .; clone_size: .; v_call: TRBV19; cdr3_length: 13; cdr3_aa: CATHSDSHQPQHF; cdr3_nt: TGTGCCACCCACTCGGACAGCCATCAGCCCCAGCATTTT
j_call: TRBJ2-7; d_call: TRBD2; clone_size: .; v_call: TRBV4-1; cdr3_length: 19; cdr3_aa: CASSQAATSGGAYPYEQYF; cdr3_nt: TGCGCCAGCAGCCAGGCGGCGACTAGCGGGGGGGCCTACCCCTACGAGCAGTACTTC
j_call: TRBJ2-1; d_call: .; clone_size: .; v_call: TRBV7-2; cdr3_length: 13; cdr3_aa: CASSFTGPPPQFF; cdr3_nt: TGTGCCAGCAGCTTTACAGGTCCTCCCCCACAGTTCTTC
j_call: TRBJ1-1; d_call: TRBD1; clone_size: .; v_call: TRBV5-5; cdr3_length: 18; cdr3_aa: CASSAPGTATFLNTEAFF; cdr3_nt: TGTGCCAGCAGCGCTCCGGGGACAGCGACCTTTCTGAACACTGAAGCTTTCTTT
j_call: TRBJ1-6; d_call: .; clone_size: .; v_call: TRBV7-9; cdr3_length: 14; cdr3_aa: CASSRQDVNSPLHF; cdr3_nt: TGTGCCAGCAGCCGGCAGGATGTTAATTCACCCCTCCACTTT
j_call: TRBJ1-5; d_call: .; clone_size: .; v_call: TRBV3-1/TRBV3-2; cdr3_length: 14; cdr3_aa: CASSQGDANQPQHF; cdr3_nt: TGTGCCAGCAGCCAAGGAGATGCCAATCAGCCCCAGCATTTT
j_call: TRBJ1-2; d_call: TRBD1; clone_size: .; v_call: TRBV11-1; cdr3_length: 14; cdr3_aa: CASSSRTGGYGYTF; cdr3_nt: TGTGCCAGCAGCTCCCGGACAGGGGGCTATGGCTACACCTTC
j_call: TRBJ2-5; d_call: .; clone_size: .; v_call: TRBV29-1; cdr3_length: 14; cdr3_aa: CSVASGSGQETQYF; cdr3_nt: TGCAGCGTCGCCTCAGGGTCTGGGCAAGAGACCCAGTACTTC
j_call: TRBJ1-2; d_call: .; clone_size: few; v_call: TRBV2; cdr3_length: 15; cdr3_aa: CASSGGGRWGYGYTF; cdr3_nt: TGTGCCAGCAGTGGGGGAGGCCGCTGGGGATATGGCTACACCTTC
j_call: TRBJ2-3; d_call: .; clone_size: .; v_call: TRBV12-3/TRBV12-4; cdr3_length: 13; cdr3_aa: CASRRQVGDTQYF; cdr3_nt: TGTGCCAGCAGACGACAGGTTGGAGATACGCAGTATTTT
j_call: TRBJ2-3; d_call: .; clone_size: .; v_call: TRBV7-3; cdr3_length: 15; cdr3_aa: CASTPGVSSTDTQYF; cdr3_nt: TGTGCCAGCACCCCAGGGGTTTCTAGCACAGATACGCAGTATTTT